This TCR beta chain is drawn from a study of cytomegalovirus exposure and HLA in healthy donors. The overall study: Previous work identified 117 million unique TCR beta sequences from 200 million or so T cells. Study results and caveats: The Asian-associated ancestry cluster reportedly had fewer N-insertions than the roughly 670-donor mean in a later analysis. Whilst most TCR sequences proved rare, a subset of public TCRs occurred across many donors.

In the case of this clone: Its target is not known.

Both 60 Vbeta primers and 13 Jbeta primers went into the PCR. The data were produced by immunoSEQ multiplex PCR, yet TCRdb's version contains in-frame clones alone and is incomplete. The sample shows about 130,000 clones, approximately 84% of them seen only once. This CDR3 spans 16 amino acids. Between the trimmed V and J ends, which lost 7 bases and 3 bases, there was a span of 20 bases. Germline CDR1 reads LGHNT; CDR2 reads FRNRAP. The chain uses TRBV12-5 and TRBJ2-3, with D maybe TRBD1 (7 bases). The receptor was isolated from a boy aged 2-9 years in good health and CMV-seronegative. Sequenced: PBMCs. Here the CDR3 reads CASVNAQGGMTDTQYF. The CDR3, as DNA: TGTGCTAGTGTCAATGCGCAGGGGGGTATGACAGATACGCAGTATTTT.